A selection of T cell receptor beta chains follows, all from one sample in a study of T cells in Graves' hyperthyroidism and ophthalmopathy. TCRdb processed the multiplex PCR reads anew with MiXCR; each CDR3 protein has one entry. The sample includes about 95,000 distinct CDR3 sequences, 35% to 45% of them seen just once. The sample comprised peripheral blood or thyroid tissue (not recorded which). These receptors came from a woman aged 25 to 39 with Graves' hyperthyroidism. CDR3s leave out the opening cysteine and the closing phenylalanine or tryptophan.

cdr3_aa: ASSLYGQGAVTSGANVLT
v_call: TRBV12-3/TRBV12-4
j_call: TRBJ2-6

cdr3_aa: AISAMGTSGRPEETQY
v_call: TRBV10-3
j_call: TRBJ2-5

cdr3_aa: ASSYQGKTF
v_call: TRBV6-5
j_call: TRBJ1-1

cdr3_aa: ASTPAGPETQY
v_call: TRBV7-6
j_call: TRBJ2-5

cdr3_aa: SVTTGSSGANVLT
v_call: TRBV29-1
j_call: TRBJ2-6

cdr3_aa: ASSPRGNTSWQY
v_call: TRBV7-9
j_call: TRBJ2-3

cdr3_aa: SASGRGRSYGYT
v_call: TRBV20-1
j_call: TRBJ1-2

cdr3_aa: ASSFLGTSGIYEQY
v_call: TRBV28
j_call: TRBJ2-7

cdr3_aa: ATSSRDRGHQETQY
v_call: TRBV15
j_call: TRBJ2-5

cdr3_aa: ASSLVGAPEKLF
v_call: TRBV7-8
j_call: TRBJ1-4

cdr3_aa: ASSWPGLGETQY
v_call: TRBV2
j_call: TRBJ2-5

cdr3_aa: SARGTAYTPGNT
v_call: TRBV20-1
j_call: TRBJ1-2

cdr3_aa: ASSLLGTSTEAL
v_call: TRBV2
j_call: TRBJ1-1

cdr3_aa: ASTRGTSGNRYEQY
v_call: TRBV28
j_call: TRBJ2-7

cdr3_aa: ASSLSDKAYEQY
v_call: TRBV28
j_call: TRBJ2-7

cdr3_aa: ASSSWILDSLNYGYT
v_call: TRBV5-5
j_call: TRBJ1-2

cdr3_aa: ASSHLGTGYPDTQY
v_call: TRBV2
j_call: TRBJ2-3

cdr3_aa: ATSRNRAQETQY
v_call: TRBV15
j_call: TRBJ2-5

cdr3_aa: ASSFGQGGQPQH
v_call: TRBV7-2
j_call: TRBJ1-5

cdr3_aa: ASSWDSYGYT
v_call: TRBV7-9
j_call: TRBJ1-2

cdr3_aa: ASTENSLLTDTQY
v_call: TRBV27
j_call: TRBJ2-3

cdr3_aa: AWSARVAYGYT
v_call: TRBV30
j_call: TRBJ1-2

cdr3_aa: ASSFRVTGELF
v_call: TRBV5-1
j_call: TRBJ2-2

cdr3_aa: ASSLEGGKAF
v_call: TRBV5-1
j_call: TRBJ1-1

cdr3_aa: VSSSRGTYGYT
v_call: TRBV7-9
j_call: TRBJ1-2

cdr3_aa: ASSLGQTNTGELF
v_call: TRBV7-9
j_call: TRBJ2-2

cdr3_aa: AISSTGDSGNTIH
v_call: TRBV10-3
j_call: TRBJ1-3

cdr3_aa: ASSLGTGNTEAF
v_call: TRBV5-8
j_call: TRBJ1-1

cdr3_aa: ASSQGSTRGQINEKLF
v_call: TRBV14
j_call: TRBJ1-4

cdr3_aa: ASSLRLNYGYT
v_call: TRBV12-3/TRBV12-4
j_call: TRBJ1-2

cdr3_aa: ASSLRTSGNTIY
v_call: TRBV12-3/TRBV12-4
j_call: TRBJ1-3

cdr3_aa: ASSPSRGVTEAF
v_call: TRBV18
j_call: TRBJ1-1

cdr3_aa: ASSVGVGQGGTQY
v_call: TRBV9
j_call: TRBJ2-5

cdr3_aa: ASSVGGGAETQY
v_call: TRBV9
j_call: TRBJ2-5

cdr3_aa: SVGQDSPLH
v_call: TRBV20-1
j_call: TRBJ1-6

cdr3_aa: ASSSPNYGYT
v_call: TRBV28
j_call: TRBJ1-2

cdr3_aa: ASSRWAGLAGSKETQY
v_call: TRBV11-2
j_call: TRBJ2-5

cdr3_aa: AIKASGVQETQY
v_call: TRBV7-9
j_call: TRBJ2-5

cdr3_aa: ASSQVAGGELF
v_call: TRBV4-1
j_call: TRBJ2-2

cdr3_aa: ASSRTLGSGPASGNTIY
v_call: TRBV6-5
j_call: TRBJ1-3

cdr3_aa: ATSDPDRGDDYT
v_call: TRBV24-1
j_call: TRBJ1-2

cdr3_aa: ATSDVLVGGPLTEAF
v_call: TRBV24-1
j_call: TRBJ1-1

cdr3_aa: SARDSQRETQY
v_call: TRBV20-1
j_call: TRBJ2-5

cdr3_aa: ASSFSPQETQY
v_call: TRBV7-6
j_call: TRBJ2-5

cdr3_aa: ASSTTGVKETQY
v_call: TRBV7-2
j_call: TRBJ2-5

cdr3_aa: SPRRGTDTQY
v_call: TRBV20-1
j_call: TRBJ2-3

cdr3_aa: ASRDSGNTIY
v_call: TRBV6-6
j_call: TRBJ1-3